Presented here are 5 T cell receptor beta chains from one specimen sequenced in a study of early T cells in non-severe SARS-CoV-2 infection. TCRdb redid the calling of the 5' RACE reads with MiXCR, one entry per CDR3 protein. The sample has 45,000 or so distinct CDR3 sequences, around 6.1% seen once. The sample consisted of whole blood. The receptors originated from an adult who was a healthcare worker with PCR-confirmed SARS-CoV-2 infection or an uninfected control (not recorded which).

This clonotype has only a few counts. The gene calls are TRBV5-8 and TRBJ2-4, with 8 bases fitting TRBD1. The junction had 3 bases not matched to a gene; V was cut back by 2 bases and J by 8 bases. The germline gives CDR1 SGHTS, CDR2 YDEGEE. This CDR3 is built from 13 residues. The CDR3: CASSFDRGDIQYF. DNA for the CDR3: TGTGCCAGCAGCTTTGACAGGGGAGACATTCAGTACTTC.

The chain couples TRBV7-8 to TRBJ1-1; 7 bases fit TRBD1. Trimming removed 0 bases from V and 4 bases from J; junction bases left unmatched: 2. The CDR3 length is 14 residues. Germline V gives CDR1 SGHVS, CDR2 FQNEAQ. The CDR3 DNA reads TGTGCCAGCAGCTTAGCCCCAGGGGGCACTGAAGCTTTCTTT. This translates into CASSLAPGGTEAFF.

This clonotype was detected ten times or more. This sequence joins TRBV9 and TRBJ1-6, with 9 bases aligning to TRBD1. Germline CDR1 and CDR2: SGDLS and YYNGEE. With V trimmed by 3 bases and J by 8 bases, 6 bases remained unmatched. CDR3 length: 15 residues. The CDR3 sequence is CASSGGTGFDSPLHF. CDR3 nucleotide sequence: TGTGCCAGCAGCGGCGGGACAGGGTTTGATTCACCCCTCCACTTT.

This clonotype was recorded at least ten times. The chain joins TRBV20-1 to TRBJ1-5; perhaps TRBD1 as D (6 bases). CDR3 length: 13 amino acids. Germline V gene lookup returns CDR1 DFQATT and CDR2 SNEGSKA (reference sequence). The V gene lost 4 bases and the J gene lost 0 bases, with 7 bases spanning the gap. The CDR3 protein is CSATDSSNQPQHF. CDR3 nucleotides: TGCAGTGCTACGGACAGTAGCAATCAGCCCCAGCATTTT.

This clonotype showed up many times. The genes are TRBV6-5 and TRBJ2-5; D is perhaps TRBD1 (6 bases). V was pared by 5 bases and J by 1 base, with 11 bases between. CDR3 size: 14 residues. The germline V gene has CDR1 MNHEY and CDR2 SVGAGI. In DNA form, the CDR3 reads TGTGCCAGCAGTCTCGACAGGATCCAAGAGACCCAGTACTTC. Translation: CASSLDRIQETQYF.